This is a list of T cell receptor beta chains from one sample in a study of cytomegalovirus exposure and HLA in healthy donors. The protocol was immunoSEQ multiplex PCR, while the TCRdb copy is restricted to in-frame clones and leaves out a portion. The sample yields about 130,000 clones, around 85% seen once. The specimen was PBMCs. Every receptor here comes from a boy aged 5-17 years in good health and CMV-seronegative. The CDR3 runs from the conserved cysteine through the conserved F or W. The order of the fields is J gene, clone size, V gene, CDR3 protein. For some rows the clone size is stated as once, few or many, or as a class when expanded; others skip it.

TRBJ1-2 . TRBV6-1 CASGPHVGSGYGYTF
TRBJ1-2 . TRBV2 CASSPGTGVVHLGTGNYGYTF
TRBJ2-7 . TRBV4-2 CASSQGVGLAGGVASEQYF
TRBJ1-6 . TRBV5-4 CASTTGGSYNSPLHF
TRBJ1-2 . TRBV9 CASSDGGGYTF
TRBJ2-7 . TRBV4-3 CASSLMTSGGPRNEQYF
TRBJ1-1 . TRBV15 CATSRDRSKNTEAFF
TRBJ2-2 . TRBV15 CATSRNVGARTGELFF
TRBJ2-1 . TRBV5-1 CASSFRGDNEQFF
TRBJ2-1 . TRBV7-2 CASSLVSAGTAYNEQFF
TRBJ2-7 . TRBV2 CASKLAESTRQYF
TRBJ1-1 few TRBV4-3 CASSQERGTFTEAFF
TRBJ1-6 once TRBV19 CASSPRTGGWSPLHF
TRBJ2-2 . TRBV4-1 CASSPGLGELFF
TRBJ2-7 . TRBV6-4 CASSETSYEQYF
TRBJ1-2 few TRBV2 CASGQGGGYTF
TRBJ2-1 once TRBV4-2 CASSQGTSGLDEQFF
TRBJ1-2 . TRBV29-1 CSVENRGGGYTF
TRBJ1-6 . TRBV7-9 CASSLETLHSPLHF
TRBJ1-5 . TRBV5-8 CASSTGTLGNQPQHF
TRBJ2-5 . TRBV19 CASSMGTGAMETQYF
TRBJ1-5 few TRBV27 CASSLDSYQPQHF
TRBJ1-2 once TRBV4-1 CASSQASGPRAPNYGYTF
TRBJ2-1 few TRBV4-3 CASSQTGQPREQFF
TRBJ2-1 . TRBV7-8 CASSPTRQGLYNEQFF
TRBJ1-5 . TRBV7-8 CASSLNVVGLRNQPQHF
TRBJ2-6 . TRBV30 CAWGRVGDSGANVLTF
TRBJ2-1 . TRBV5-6 CASRRLAGVDSYNEQFF
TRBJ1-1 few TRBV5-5 CASSPAPGTINTEAFF
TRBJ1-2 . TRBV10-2 CASTPRGATGYPF
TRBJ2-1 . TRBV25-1 CASSEPTPPGERYNEQFF
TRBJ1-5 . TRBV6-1 CASSSGGLGRPQHF
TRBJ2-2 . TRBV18 CASSSQGIVGELFF
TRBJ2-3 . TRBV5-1 CASSLGQSTDTQYF
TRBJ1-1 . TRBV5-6 CASSLGRRGVWTEAFF
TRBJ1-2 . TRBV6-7 CASSSPNRGDGYTF
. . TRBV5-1 CASSSLGYYEQYF
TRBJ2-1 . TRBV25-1 CASSESLGTGGFEQFF
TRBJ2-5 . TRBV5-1 CASSIWTSGEETQYF
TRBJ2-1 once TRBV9 CASSGLAGGHEQFF
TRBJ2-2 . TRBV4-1 CASSGPGTGDTGELFF
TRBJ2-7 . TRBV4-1 CASSQGTSGGAYEQYF